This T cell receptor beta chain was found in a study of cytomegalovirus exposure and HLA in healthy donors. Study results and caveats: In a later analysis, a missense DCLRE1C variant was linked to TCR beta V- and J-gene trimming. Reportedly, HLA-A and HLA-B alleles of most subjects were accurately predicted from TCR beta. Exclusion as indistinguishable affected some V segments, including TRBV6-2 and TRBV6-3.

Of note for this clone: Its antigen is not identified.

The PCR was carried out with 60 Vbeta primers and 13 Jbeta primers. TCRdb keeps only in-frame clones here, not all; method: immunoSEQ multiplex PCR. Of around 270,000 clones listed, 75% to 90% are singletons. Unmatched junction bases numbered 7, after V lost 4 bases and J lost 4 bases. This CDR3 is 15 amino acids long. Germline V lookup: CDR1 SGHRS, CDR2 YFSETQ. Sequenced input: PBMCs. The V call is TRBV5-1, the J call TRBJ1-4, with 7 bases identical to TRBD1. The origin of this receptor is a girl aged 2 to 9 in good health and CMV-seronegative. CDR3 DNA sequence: TGCGCCAGCAGCCTGGGCGGGACAGTTAATGAAAAACTGTTTTTT. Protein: CASSLGGTVNEKLFF.